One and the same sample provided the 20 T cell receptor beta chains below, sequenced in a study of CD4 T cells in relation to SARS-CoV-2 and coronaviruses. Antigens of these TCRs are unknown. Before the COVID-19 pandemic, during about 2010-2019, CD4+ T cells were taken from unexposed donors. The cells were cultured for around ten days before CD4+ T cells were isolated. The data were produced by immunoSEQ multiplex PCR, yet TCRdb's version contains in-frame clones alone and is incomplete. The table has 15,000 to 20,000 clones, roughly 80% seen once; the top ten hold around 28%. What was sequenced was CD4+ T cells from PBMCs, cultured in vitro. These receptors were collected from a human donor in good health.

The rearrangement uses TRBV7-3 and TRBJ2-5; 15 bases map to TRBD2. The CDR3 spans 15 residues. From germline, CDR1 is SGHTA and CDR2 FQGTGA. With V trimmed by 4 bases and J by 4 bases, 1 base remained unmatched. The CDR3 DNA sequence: TGTGCCAGCAGCTGGACTAGCGGGAGGGGAGAGACCCAGTACTTC. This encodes CASSWTSGRGETQYF.

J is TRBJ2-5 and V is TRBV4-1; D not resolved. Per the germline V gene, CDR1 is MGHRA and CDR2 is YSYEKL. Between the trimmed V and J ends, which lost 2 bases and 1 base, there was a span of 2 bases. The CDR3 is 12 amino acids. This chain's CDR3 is CASSQSQETQYF. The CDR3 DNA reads TGCGCCAGCAGCCAATCCCAAGAGACCCAGTACTTC.

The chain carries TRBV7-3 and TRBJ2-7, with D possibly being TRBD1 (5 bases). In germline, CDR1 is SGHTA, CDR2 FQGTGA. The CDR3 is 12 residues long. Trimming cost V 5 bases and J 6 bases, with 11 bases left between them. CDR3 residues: CASSLQGGEQYF. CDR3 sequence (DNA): TGTGCCAGCAGCCTCCAGGGCGGCGAGCAGTACTTC.

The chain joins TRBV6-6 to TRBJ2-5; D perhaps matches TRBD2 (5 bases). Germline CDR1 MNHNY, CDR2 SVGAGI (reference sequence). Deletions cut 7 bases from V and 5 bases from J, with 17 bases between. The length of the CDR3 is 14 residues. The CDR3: CASTHALTGETQYF. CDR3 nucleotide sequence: TGTGCCAGCACCCACGCACTGACGGGGGAGACCCAGTACTTC.

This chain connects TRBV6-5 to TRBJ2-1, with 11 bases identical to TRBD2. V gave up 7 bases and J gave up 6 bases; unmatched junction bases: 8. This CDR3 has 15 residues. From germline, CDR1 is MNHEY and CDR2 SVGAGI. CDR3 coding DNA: TGTGCCAGCACCTCACTAGCGGGAGTCACCAATGAGCAGTTCTTC. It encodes CASTSLAGVTNEQFF.

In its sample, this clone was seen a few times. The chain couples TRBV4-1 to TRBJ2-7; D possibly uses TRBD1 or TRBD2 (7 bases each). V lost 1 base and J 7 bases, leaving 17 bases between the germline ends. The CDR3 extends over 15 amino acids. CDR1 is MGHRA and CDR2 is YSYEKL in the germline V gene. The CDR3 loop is CASSQGQGGGREQYF. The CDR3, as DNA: TGCGCCAGCAGCCAAGGACAGGGAGGGGGTCGAGAGCAGTACTTC.

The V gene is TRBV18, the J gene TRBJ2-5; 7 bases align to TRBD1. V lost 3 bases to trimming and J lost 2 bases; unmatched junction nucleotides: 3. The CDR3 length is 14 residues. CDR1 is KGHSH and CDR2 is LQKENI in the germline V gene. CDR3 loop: CASSPGTVQETQYF. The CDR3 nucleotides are TGTGCCAGCTCACCCGGGACAGTTCAAGAGACCCAGTACTTC.

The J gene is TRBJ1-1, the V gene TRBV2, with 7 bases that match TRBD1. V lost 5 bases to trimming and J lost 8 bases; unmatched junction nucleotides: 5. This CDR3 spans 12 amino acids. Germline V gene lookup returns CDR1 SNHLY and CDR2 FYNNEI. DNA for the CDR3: TGTGCCAGCAGTTTCAGACAGGGCGAAGCTTTCTTT. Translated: CASSFRQGEAFF.

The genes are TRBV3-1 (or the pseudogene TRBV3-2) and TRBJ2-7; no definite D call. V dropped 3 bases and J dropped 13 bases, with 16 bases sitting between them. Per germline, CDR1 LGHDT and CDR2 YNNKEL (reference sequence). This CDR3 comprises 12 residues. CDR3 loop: CASSQWKQVTYF. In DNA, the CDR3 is TGTGCCAGCAGCCAGTGGAAGCAGGTGACCTACTTC.

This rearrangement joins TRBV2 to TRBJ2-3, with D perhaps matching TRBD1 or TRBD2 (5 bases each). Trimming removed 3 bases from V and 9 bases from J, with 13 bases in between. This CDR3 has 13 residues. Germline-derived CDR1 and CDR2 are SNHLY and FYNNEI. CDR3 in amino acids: CASSDSGDETQYF. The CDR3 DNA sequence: TGTGCCAGCAGTGATTCCGGGGACGAGACGCAGTATTTT.

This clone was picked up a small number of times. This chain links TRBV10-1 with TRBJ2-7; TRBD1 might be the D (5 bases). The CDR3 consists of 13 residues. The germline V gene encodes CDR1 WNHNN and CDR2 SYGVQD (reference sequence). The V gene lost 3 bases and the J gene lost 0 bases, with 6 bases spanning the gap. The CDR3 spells CASSDDSSYEQYF. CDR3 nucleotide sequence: TGCGCCAGCAGTGATGACAGCTCCTACGAGCAGTACTTC.

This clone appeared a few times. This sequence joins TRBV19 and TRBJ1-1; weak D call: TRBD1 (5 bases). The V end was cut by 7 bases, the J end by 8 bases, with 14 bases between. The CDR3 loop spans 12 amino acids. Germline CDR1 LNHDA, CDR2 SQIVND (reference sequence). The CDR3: CASINLGLEAFF. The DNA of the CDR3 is TGTGCCAGTATTAATCTGGGACTAGAAGCTTTCTTT.

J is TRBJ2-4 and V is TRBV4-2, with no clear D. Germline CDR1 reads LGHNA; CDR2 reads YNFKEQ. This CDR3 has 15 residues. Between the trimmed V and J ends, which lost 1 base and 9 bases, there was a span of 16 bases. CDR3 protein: CASSQGLEATSIQYF. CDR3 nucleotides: TGTGCCAGCAGCCAAGGACTTGAGGCTACGTCCATTCAGTACTTC.

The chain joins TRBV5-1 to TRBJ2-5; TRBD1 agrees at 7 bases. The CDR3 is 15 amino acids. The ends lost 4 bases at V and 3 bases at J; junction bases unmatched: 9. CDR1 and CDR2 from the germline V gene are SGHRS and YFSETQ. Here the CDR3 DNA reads TGCGCCAGCAGCCCTAACCGACAGGGTGAAGAGACCCAGTACTTC. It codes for CASSPNRQGEETQYF.

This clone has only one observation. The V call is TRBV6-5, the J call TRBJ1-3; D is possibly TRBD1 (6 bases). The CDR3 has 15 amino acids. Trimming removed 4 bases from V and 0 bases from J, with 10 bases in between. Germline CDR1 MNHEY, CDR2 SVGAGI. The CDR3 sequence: CASSSRTASGNTIYF. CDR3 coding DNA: TGTGCCAGCAGTTCACGGACAGCCTCTGGAAACACCATATATTTT.

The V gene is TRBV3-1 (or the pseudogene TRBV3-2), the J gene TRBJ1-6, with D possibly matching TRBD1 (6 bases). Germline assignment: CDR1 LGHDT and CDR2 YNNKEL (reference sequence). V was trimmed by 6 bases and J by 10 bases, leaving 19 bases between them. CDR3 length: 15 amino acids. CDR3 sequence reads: CASRLTGTSGSPLHF. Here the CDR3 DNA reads TGTGCCAGCAGACTAACCGGGACAAGTGGATCACCCCTCCACTTT.

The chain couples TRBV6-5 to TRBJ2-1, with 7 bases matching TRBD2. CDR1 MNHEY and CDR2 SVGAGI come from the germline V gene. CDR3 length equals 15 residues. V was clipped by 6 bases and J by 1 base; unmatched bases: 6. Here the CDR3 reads CASRSTSRSYNEQFF. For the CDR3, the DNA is TGTGCCAGCAGGTCGACTAGCAGATCCTACAATGAGCAGTTCTTC.

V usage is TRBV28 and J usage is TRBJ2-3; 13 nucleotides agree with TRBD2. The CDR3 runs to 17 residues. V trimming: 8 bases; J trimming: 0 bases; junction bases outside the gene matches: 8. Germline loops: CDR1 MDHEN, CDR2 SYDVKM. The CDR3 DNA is TGTGCCAGCGTACCCGGGACTAGCGGGGCTAGCACAGATACGCAGTATTTT. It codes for CASVPGTSGASTDTQYF.

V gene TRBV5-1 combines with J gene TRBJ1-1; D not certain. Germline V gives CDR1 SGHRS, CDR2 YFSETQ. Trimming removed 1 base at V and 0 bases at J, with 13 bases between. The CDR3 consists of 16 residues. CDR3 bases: TGCGCCAGCAGCTTGCAGTTGGCAGCAGTGAACACTGAAGCTTTCTTT. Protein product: CASSLQLAAVNTEAFF.

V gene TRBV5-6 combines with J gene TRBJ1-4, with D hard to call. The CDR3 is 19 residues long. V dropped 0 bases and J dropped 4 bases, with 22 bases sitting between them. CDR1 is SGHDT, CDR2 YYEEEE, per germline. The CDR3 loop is CASSLGPRTAQKYNEKLFF. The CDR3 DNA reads TGTGCCAGCAGCTTGGGTCCCCGAACCGCCCAGAAGTATAATGAAAAACTGTTTTTT.